This TCR beta chain is drawn from a study of neurological immune-mediated disorders (dated by TCRdb to the late 2010s). In the study overall: Among the approximately 34 multiple sclerosis patients, relapsing-remitting MS accounted for some 30 and secondary progressive MS accounted for 3. The study compared peripheral blood TCR-beta repertoires of HTLV-I-associated myelopathy (HAM/TSP) patients, multiple sclerosis patients and healthy controls using UMI-based sequencing. Alongside PBMC samples, the set of around 99 TCR-beta libraries contained longitudinal samples, technical triplicates, and paired CD4+ and CD8+ T-cell subsets that had been sorted. Of the 68 subjects in the cohort, roughly 14 were HAM/TSP patients, about 35 were multiple sclerosis patients, and some 20 were healthy controls.

For the sorted-subset TCR libraries, the starting material was 750,000 to 1,000,000 sorted CD4+ or CD8+ T cells. Multiple sclerosis patients were enrolled in a US clinical protocol under which disease progression was evaluated by magnetic resonance imaging. PBMCs were separated from peripheral blood using Ficoll-Hypaque density gradient centrifugation and then cryopreserved in liquid nitrogen. The study also sequenced paired sorted CD4+ and CD8+ subsets from healthy controls, HAM/TSP patients and MS patients. What the research found in general, with its limitations: In a phylogenetic analysis, the repertoires of 18 out of 34 MS patients fell into a single cluster of related CDR3 sequences, pointing to a possible signature at the repertoire level. No association of the MS cluster with clinical or MRI features was observed, and the need for larger cohorts was stated by the authors. TCR clonal expansion was highest in HAM/TSP patients and lowest in MS patients, with MS patients falling below even healthy controls. No identical CDR3 amino acid sequences were shared among expanded clones across subjects, suggesting private TCR-beta repertoires in all groups.

V is reduced by 4 bases and J by 5 bases, leaving a spacing of 26 bases between them. For CDR1 and CDR2, the germline V gene (reference sequence) lists DFQATT and SNEGSKA. Including cysteine and phenylalanine, the CDR3 has 17 amino acids. Only the CDR3 part of the read is kept: 51 bases, read in frame from the first base. cDNA synthesis used template-switch 5'RACE with a primer carrying a 10-nucleotide random unique molecular identifier tagging each TCR transcript. Over 160 million TCR-beta sequences, covering 15-18 subjects, were produced in each sequencing run. The RNeasy kit was used to extract total RNA. TCR-beta VDJ regions were amplified with primers for the TCR constant region and the 5'RACE anchor, using the KAPA Real-time Library Amplification kit. A first PCR added sample indexes and Illumina adaptors, after which a second PCR increased the library yield. After purification with Ampure beads, the TCR product of roughly 650 bp was size-selected on a 2% E-gel SizeSelection system. Before pooling, library quality was assessed on a Bioanalyzer, concentration was determined with Qubit, and library quantification was performed with the Kapa Library Quantification kit. Paired-end 2 x 150 bp sequencing of the libraries was performed on an Illumina HiSeq 2500. To increase sequence diversity, about 25-31% phiX was spiked into each library pool. The study's own analysis went as follows. Quality-filtered reads were processed with the UMI-based MiGEC pipeline, and over 90% of raw TCR sequences were removed by the MiGEC pipeline during error correction. VDJ genes were aligned to IMGT germline references, and clonotypes were defined by unique CDR3 amino acid sequence plus V-J genes. Clonal expansion, Shannon diversity and CDR3 relatedness were evaluated with VDJtools (CalcPairwiseDistances, ClusterSamples), while phylogenetic trees were built in CLCbio workbench. Expanded clones were defined as having at least 8 unique UMIs, based on coefficient-of-variation modelling across technical triplicates. TCRdb's own reprocessing of the public reads used fastp at Q25 and MiXCR and kept productive beta chains. CDR3 protein duplicates are merged, each entry listing the most common genes and DNA. It is TCRdb's table, rather than the study itself, that gives the V and J calls and clone size. The sample contains tens of thousands of distinct CDR3 sequences, approximately 5.8% of them found a single time. The biggest ten clones account for less than 1.5% of the sample.

This clonotype was observed many times. What this receptor recognizes is not known. Qualities for individual bases were not recorded, and no much larger clone is one base off. Recombination connected TRBV20-1 to TRBJ2-5; TRBD2 is a possible D gene, resting on 5 matching bases. The sample was CD4+ T cells from blood. This sequence was found in a woman under 30 with multiple sclerosis. The sequenced DNA: TGCAGTGCTAAGAGGGTGGTAGTCTCGCCCGCATGGGAGACCCAGTACTTC. Translated, this gives CSAKRVVVSPAWETQYF.